Each of the 29 T cell receptor beta chains below was sequenced from the same sample in a study of blood T cell repertoires in COVID-19. Using immunoSEQ multiplex PCR, the repertoire was profiled, and TCRdb retains in-frame clones only, with some absent. The table lists some 90,000 clones, around 90% of them singletons, with 2.7% in the top ten. Sequenced sample: peripheral blood. The receptors stem from a man in his forties or fifties with COVID-19, enrolled during active disease.

The DNA of the CDR3 is TGTGCCAGCAGCTTGGGGTGGGAGGGTGAAGCTTTCTTT. Encoded protein: CASSLGWEGEAFF. The gene calls are TRBV5-6 and TRBJ1-1, with D uncertain. Germline V gene data show CDR1 as SGHDT and CDR2 as YYEEEE. The CDR3 totals 13 residues. V shed 0 bases and J shed 7 bases, with 10 bases lying between them.

This clone turned up a few times. The genes are TRBV18 and TRBJ1-1; possibly TRBD1 for D (6 bases). The CDR3 totals 15 residues. V was clipped by 2 bases and J by 1 base, with 11 bases between them. Germline V CDR1 and CDR2: KGHSH, LQKENI. CDR3 sequence (DNA): TGTGCCAGCTCACCAGTAGGGACAAGGAACACTGAAGCTTTCTTT. Residues: CASSPVGTRNTEAFF. The full variable domain, in which reference TRBV18 and TRBJ1-1 provide the parts outside the CDR3, is NAGVMQNPRHLVRRRGQEARLRCSPMKGHSHVYWYRQLPEEGLKFMVYLQKENIIDESGMPKERFSAEFPKEGPSILRIQQVVRGDSAAYFCASSPVGTRNTEAFFGQGTRLTVV.

This clone was counted a single time. The chain has TRBV7-9 and TRBJ2-7, with TRBD1 matching 10 bases. This CDR3 is built from 15 residues. Trimming took 5 bases from V and 2 from J; bases not matched to a gene: 6. The germline V gene encodes CDR1 SEHNR and CDR2 FQNEAQ (reference sequence). The CDR3: CASSQDRGRTYEQYF. Written as DNA, the CDR3 is TGTGCCAGCAGCCAAGACAGGGGGCGCACCTACGAGCAGTACTTC. Looking up the rest from reference TRBV7-9 and TRBJ2-7 gives the full variable domain: DTGVSQNPRHKITKRGQNVTFRCDPISEHNRLYWYRQTLGQGPEFLTYFQNEAQLEKSRLLSDRFSAERPKGSFSTLEIQRTEQGDSAMYLCASSQDRGRTYEQYFGPGTRLTVT.

The V gene is TRBV9, the J gene TRBJ2-2; 11 bases map to TRBD2. This CDR3 comprises 18 residues. CDR1 is SGDLS and CDR2 is YYNGEE in the germline V gene. V lost 3 bases to trimming and J lost 0 bases; unmatched junction nucleotides: 7. This CDR3 is CASSGGGSGGANTGELFF. The DNA of the CDR3 is TGTGCCAGCAGCGGAGGCGGTAGCGGGGGGGCGAACACCGGGGAGCTGTTTTTT.

The gene calls are TRBV5-1 and TRBJ1-2; no clear D gene. This CDR3 comprises 14 residues. From germline, CDR1 is SGHRS and CDR2 YFSETQ. Trimming cost V 1 base and J 5 bases, with 12 bases left between them. The CDR3 bases are TGCGCCAGCAGCTTGTCGTACGGGGATTATGGCTACACCTTC. This sequence encodes CASSLSYGDYGYTF.

This chain connects TRBV25-1 to TRBJ1-4; TRBD1 is a possible D gene (5 bases). This CDR3 contains 14 residues. Germline CDR1 MGHDK, CDR2 SYGVNS. Trimming removed 3 bases from V and 6 bases from J, with 11 bases in between. CDR3 nucleotide sequence: TGTGCCAGCAGTGAGGCAGGGCCCTATGAAAAACTGTTTTTT. Amino acid sequence: CASSEAGPYEKLFF.

The CDR3, as DNA: TGTGCCAGCAGCTCAACGGGCGGGACAGGGGGCCTCGGTGGCTACACCTTC. Its translation is CASSSTGGTGGLGGYTF. The chain employs TRBV7-3 and TRBJ1-2, with 12 positions matching TRBD1. Germline V CDR1 and CDR2: SGHTA, FQGTGA. V shed 4 bases, J shed 7 bases, and the junction held 13 bases outside the gene matches. The CDR3 sequence is 17 residues long.

This clone appeared a few times. The V gene is TRBV2, the J gene TRBJ1-2; D perhaps matches TRBD1 (5 bases). This CDR3 is 13 amino acids long. The germline V gene encodes CDR1 SNHLY and CDR2 FYNNEI. Trimming took 9 bases from V and 6 from J, leaving 17 bases between them. CDR3 residues: CASTETAFNGYTF. In nucleotides, the CDR3 is TGTGCCAGTACGGAGACAGCGTTTAATGGCTACACCTTC.

In its sample, this clone was seen once. This chain joins TRBV10-3 and TRBJ2-5, with D unclear. This CDR3 comprises 12 residues. Germline assignment: CDR1 ENHRY and CDR2 SYGVKD. Deletions cut 3 bases from V and 7 bases from J, with 9 bases between. The CDR3 coding sequence is TGTGCCATCAGTGAACGATCAGGGACCCAGTACTTC. Translated, it gives CAISERSGTQYF.

The chain is built from TRBV10-2 and TRBJ2-4, with a tentative D call TRBD2 (6 bases). The CDR3 runs 15 residues. Trimming took 3 bases from V and 3 from J, leaving 12 bases between them. The germline V gene has CDR1 WSHSY and CDR2 SAAADI. The CDR3 spells CASSDRRGGKNIQYF. The CDR3 DNA is TGCGCCAGCAGTGATCGGAGGGGAGGCAAAAACATTCAGTACTTC.

A single count supports this clone. The chain joins TRBV18 to TRBJ1-1; tentatively, D is TRBD1 (5 bases). The V gene's germline CDR1 is KGHSH and CDR2 LQKENI. V gave up 1 base and J gave up 5 bases, with 14 bases separating them. The CDR3 consists of 15 residues. Here the CDR3 reads CASSPLITQGTEAFF. Here the CDR3 DNA reads TGTGCCAGCTCACCACTAATTACCCAGGGAACTGAAGCTTTCTTT.

The chain recombines TRBV11-2 with TRBJ1-1; D is undetermined. Between the trimmed V and J ends, which lost 2 bases and 1 base, there was a span of 11 bases. The CDR3 is 15 residues long. CDR1 and CDR2 (germline): SGHAT, FQNNGV. The CDR3 protein is CASSLSGGSNTEAFF. The CDR3 nucleotides read TGTGCCAGCAGCTTATCCGGAGGGTCGAACACTGAAGCTTTCTTT.

This chain connects TRBV6-6 to TRBJ1-2, with 7 bases fitting TRBD1. The V segment lost 6 bases and the J segment 0 bases; nucleotides outside the gene matches: 10. The CDR3 is 16 residues long. The V gene's germline CDR1 is MNHNY and CDR2 SVGAGI (reference sequence). The CDR3 DNA reads as TGTGCCAGCAGACCCCCTTCCGGGACAGCTAACTATGGCTACACCTTC. Its protein is CASRPPSGTANYGYTF.

The rearrangement joins TRBV7-8 to TRBJ1-6; 7 bases line up with TRBD1. The germline V gene has CDR1 SGHVS and CDR2 FQNEAQ. Unmatched junction bases numbered 3, after V lost 4 bases and J lost 6 bases. The CDR3 contains 14 residues. The CDR3 reads CASSWQGGNSPLHF. CDR3 nucleotides: TGTGCCAGCAGCTGGCAGGGGGGTAATTCACCCCTCCACTTT.

V gene TRBV7-6 combines with J gene TRBJ1-4; 8 bases align to TRBD1. V lost 4 bases, J lost 3 bases, and 4 bases stayed unmatched. This CDR3 spans 15 amino acids. Germline CDR1 reads SGHVS; CDR2 reads FNYEAQ. CDR3: CASSSRQGPNEKLFF. The CDR3 DNA follows: TGTGCCAGCAGCTCCCGACAGGGGCCTAATGAAAAACTGTTTTTT.

The chain links TRBV6-1 to TRBJ2-1; D is possibly TRBD2 (6 bases). The V gene's germline CDR1 is MNHNS and CDR2 SASEGT. The CDR3 contains 14 residues. Between the trimmed V and J ends, which lost 3 bases and 0 bases, there was a span of 6 bases. This CDR3 is CASSDGSSYNEQFF. The CDR3 region has the DNA TGTGCCAGCAGTGACGGGAGCTCCTACAATGAGCAGTTCTTC.

V is TRBV2 and J is TRBJ1-5, with no clear D. The CDR3 runs 14 residues. The V end lost 4 bases, the J end lost 3 bases, and 10 bases lay between the germline ends. CDR1 is SNHLY, CDR2 FYNNEI, per germline. Here the CDR3 reads CASSGGGLNQPQHF. The CDR3, as DNA: TGTGCCAGCAGTGGTGGAGGGCTCAATCAGCCCCAGCATTTT.

The DNA for the CDR3 is TGTGCCAGCAGCCTACGACAGATGAACACTGAAGCTTTCTTT. Its protein product is CASSLRQMNTEAFF. V usage is TRBV14 and J usage is TRBJ1-1; D is possibly TRBD1 (5 bases). The CDR3 is made up of 14 amino acids. CDR1 and CDR2 from the germline V gene are SGHDN and FVKESK. The ends were cut back, 4 bases at V and 0 bases at J, with 9 bases in the middle.

V gene TRBV19 combines with J gene TRBJ1-5; no firm D call. Per the germline V gene, CDR1 is LNHDA and CDR2 is SQIVND (reference sequence). This CDR3 spans 18 amino acids. V was clipped by 9 bases and J by 7 bases, with 31 bases between them. CDR3 sequence reads: CARFSVGGRDWVYQPQHF. The CDR3 DNA follows: TGTGCCAGATTCTCAGTAGGAGGGAGGGATTGGGTTTACCAGCCCCAGCATTTT.

The gene calls are TRBV5-8 and TRBJ2-3; 7 bases are shared with TRBD2. The CDR3 has 15 residues. Germline assignment: CDR1 SGHTS and CDR2 YDEGEE. V gave up 1 base and J gave up 6 bases; unmatched junction bases: 8. The CDR3, as DNA: TGTGCCAGCAGCTTGAGCAGCGGGGTTCGTGATACGCAGTATTTT. It is translated as CASSLSSGVRDTQYF. Together with reference TRBV5-8 and TRBJ2-3, the CDR3 gives the full variable domain: EAGVTQSPTHLIKTRGQQATLRCSPISGHTSVYWYQQALGLGLQFLLWYDEGEERNRGNFPPRFSGRQFPNYSSELNVNALELEDSALYLCASSLSSGVRDTQYFGPGTRLTVL.

This chain connects TRBV7-2 to TRBJ1-1, with D perhaps TRBD1 (5 bases). Germline assignment: CDR1 SGHTA and CDR2 FQGNSA. The CDR3 contains 14 residues. The V end lost 1 base, the J end lost 1 base, and 7 bases lay between the germline ends. The DNA for the CDR3 is TGTGCCAGCAGCTTAGGGACAACGAACACTGAAGCTTTCTTT. Its protein is CASSLGTTNTEAFF.

This chain joins TRBV5-1 and TRBJ2-5; D is possibly TRBD2 (6 bases). V shed 4 bases and J shed 3 bases, with 16 bases lying between them. Germline CDR1 is SGHRS and CDR2 is YFSETQ. The CDR3 has 15 residues. CDR3 coding DNA: TGCGCCAGCAGCCGAGGGACTTCTGGGGAAGAGACCCAGTACTTC. It yields the protein CASSRGTSGEETQYF.

The chain recombines TRBV7-9 with TRBJ2-7, with 7 bases aligning to TRBD1. This CDR3 is built from 15 residues. Germline-derived CDR1 and CDR2 are SEHNR and FQNEAQ (reference sequence). The junction had 5 bases not matched to a gene; V was cut back by 1 base and J by 2 bases. CDR3 sequence: CASSLDQTGAYEQYF. The CDR3, as DNA: TGTGCCAGCAGCTTAGACCAAACAGGGGCCTACGAGCAGTACTTC.

The chain links TRBV20-1 to TRBJ1-1; a weak D match, TRBD1 (6 bases). Germline-derived CDR1 and CDR2 are DFQATT and SNEGSKA (reference sequence). The V gene lost 7 bases and the J gene lost 11 bases, with 11 bases spanning the gap. CDR3 length: 9 amino acids. The DNA of the CDR3 is TGCAGTGTAGACAGGAACGCTTTCTTT. This sequence encodes CSVDRNAFF.

The chain has TRBV10-1 and TRBJ2-3, with 12 bases aligning to TRBD2. The CDR3 sequence is 16 residues long. Germline values: CDR1 WNHNN, CDR2 SYGVQD (reference sequence). Trimming at V came to 5 bases and at J to 2 bases, leaving 5 bases not matched to a gene. The CDR3 sequence: CASSRGLAGFTDTQYF. The CDR3 DNA is TGCGCCAGCAGTCGCGGACTAGCGGGGTTCACAGATACGCAGTATTTT.

The rearrangement uses TRBV9 and TRBJ1-4; 7 bases match TRBD1. V shed 0 bases, J shed 0 bases, and the junction held 5 bases outside the gene matches. The CDR3 contains 17 residues. Germline values: CDR1 SGDLS, CDR2 YYNGEE. DNA of the CDR3: TGTGCCAGCAGCGTAGGGACAGGAAGGCCAACTAATGAAAAACTGTTTTTT. Translated: CASSVGTGRPTNEKLFF. The whole variable domain, remainder taken from reference TRBV9 and TRBJ1-4, is DSGVTQTPKHLITATGQRVTLRCSPRSGDLSVYWYQQSLDQGLQFLIQYYNGEERAKGNILERFSAQQFPDLHSELNLSSLELGDSALYFCASSVGTGRPTNEKLFFGSGTQLSVL.

The gene calls are TRBV30 and TRBJ1-5; no definite D call. CDR3 length: 14 amino acids. CDR1 and CDR2 (germline): GTSNPN, SVGIG (reference sequence). V lost 1 base, J lost 7 bases, and 14 bases lay in between. The CDR3 region is CAWSGRGPNQPQHF. CDR3 DNA sequence: TGTGCCTGGAGTGGCCGAGGGCCCAACCAGCCCCAGCATTTT.

V usage is TRBV4-2 and J usage is TRBJ2-4; 13 bases line up with TRBD2. The V and J ends lost 1 base and 5 bases, in that order; junction bases with no gene match: 8. Germline-derived CDR1 and CDR2 are LGHNA and YNFKEQ. There are 18 residues in the CDR3. CDR3 nucleotide sequence: TGTGCCAGCAGCCAAGGGGCAGGACTAGCGGGGGCCGAAAACATTCAGTACTTC. Translated, it gives CASSQGAGLAGAENIQYF.

Remarks on this clone: This sample also contains other DNA sequences that code for the same CDR3. V is TRBV7-9 and J is TRBJ1-1; D not certain. The CDR3 is made up of 13 amino acids. Trimming pared 5 bases from V and 3 bases from J, leaving 10 bases between. Looked up from germline, CDR1 is SEHNR and CDR2 is FQNEAQ (reference sequence). Written as DNA, the CDR3 is TGTGCCAGCAGCCTCACTAGGGACACTGAAGCTTTCTTT. Its protein product is CASSLTRDTEAFF.